The 8 T cell receptor beta chains listed next were all sequenced from one sample in a study of spatial heterogeneity in lung cancer. TCRdb used MiXCR to reprocess the 5' RACE reads, holding one entry per CDR3 protein. The repertoire consists of approximately 3,500 distinct CDR3 sequences, with around 16% occurring once and the leading ten covering 20% to 25%. The sample's time point: sample taken at primary tumor resection. Points from the study as a whole: Tracking of tumor mutation counts was seen in expanded intratumoral alpha and beta TCR counts.

For these TCRs, the target antigens are not known. Sequences were derived from lung tumor tissue, sampled at surgery. These receptors were obtained from a female donor with early-stage non-small cell lung cancer.

This clonotype is classed as medium-sized. The V and J genes are TRBV12-3 or TRBV12-4 and TRBJ1-4; D may be TRBD1 (5 bases). The CDR3 has 13 amino acids. V was cut by 6 bases and J by 8 bases, with 13 bases left in between. The DNA of the CDR3 is TGTGCCAGCAGCCCCTTGGAGGGGGAAAAACTGTTTTTT. Translating it yields CASSPLEGEKLFF.

The chain has TRBV20-1 and TRBJ1-1; D is unresolved. CDR3 length: 13 residues. Germline V gene sequence: CDR1 DFQATT, CDR2 SNEGSKA (reference sequence). The germline V and J ends were trimmed by 5 bases and 2 bases, with 12 bases remaining between them. As DNA, the CDR3 is TGCAGTGCTCGGGAGGATTCTAACACTGAAGCTTTCTTT. The encoded protein is CSAREDSNTEAFF.

J is TRBJ1-1 and V is TRBV7-8; D remains unclear. The V end lost 2 bases, the J end lost 0 bases, and 10 bases lay between the germline ends. The V gene's germline CDR1 is SGHVS and CDR2 FQNEAQ. The CDR3 runs 15 residues. The CDR3 protein is CASSLRPGVNTEAFF. The CDR3 DNA follows: TGTGCCAGCAGCTTAAGACCCGGAGTGAACACTGAAGCTTTCTTT.

This clonotype is medium-sized (0.01 to 0.1%) in the sample. The chain employs TRBV20-1 and TRBJ1-4; TRBD1 matches 8 bases. The CDR3 runs 16 residues. Trimming removed 3 bases from V and 1 base from J; junction bases left unmatched: 7. Germline V gene sequence: CDR1 DFQATT, CDR2 SNEGSKA (reference sequence). The CDR3 nucleotides read TGCAGTGCTAGGGGACAGGCGGGAGGAACTAATGAAAAACTGTTTTTT. As protein: CSARGQAGGTNEKLFF.

This clonotype has ten or more counts. This chain links TRBV3-1 with TRBJ2-3, with 11 bases that match TRBD2. The trim removed 3 bases at V and 1 base at J, leaving 0 bases unmatched. The V gene's germline CDR1 is LGHDT and CDR2 YNNKEL (reference sequence). CDR3 length equals 15 residues. The CDR3 is CASSQTSGGTDTQYF. The CDR3 DNA reads as TGTGCCAGCAGCCAGACTAGCGGGGGCACAGATACGCAGTATTTT.

This clonotype was seen a handful of times. The genes are TRBV11-2 and TRBJ2-3, with D perhaps matching TRBD1 (6 bases). Germline values: CDR1 SGHAT, CDR2 FQNNGV. The V gene lost 1 base and the J gene lost 4 bases, with 12 bases spanning the gap. CDR3 size: 15 residues. Here the CDR3 DNA reads TGTGCCAGCAGCTTAGTACAGGGACCTCCAGATACGCAGTATTTT. This translates into CASSLVQGPPDTQYF.

Only a few counts were recorded for this clonotype. The rearrangement joins TRBV6-2 or TRBV6-3 to TRBJ2-2; D uncertain. This CDR3 has 13 amino acids. The germline V gene encodes CDR1 MNHEY and CDR2 SVGEGT. Trimming stripped 4 bases from V and 4 bases from J, with 7 bases between. DNA of the CDR3: TGTGCCAGCAGTTTATCCCGCACCGGGGAGCTGTTTTTT. Its protein product is CASSLSRTGELFF.

This clonotype is judged medium-sized. The chain links TRBV7-9 to TRBJ1-2; D uncertain. The CDR3 consists of 13 residues. Trimming took 3 bases from V and 6 from J, leaving 11 bases between them. Germline V gene data show CDR1 as SEHNR and CDR2 as FQNEAQ (reference sequence). The CDR3 bases are TGTGCCAGCAGCTTCCCTGGAGGAAATGGCTACACCTTC. Amino acid sequence: CASSFPGGNGYTF.